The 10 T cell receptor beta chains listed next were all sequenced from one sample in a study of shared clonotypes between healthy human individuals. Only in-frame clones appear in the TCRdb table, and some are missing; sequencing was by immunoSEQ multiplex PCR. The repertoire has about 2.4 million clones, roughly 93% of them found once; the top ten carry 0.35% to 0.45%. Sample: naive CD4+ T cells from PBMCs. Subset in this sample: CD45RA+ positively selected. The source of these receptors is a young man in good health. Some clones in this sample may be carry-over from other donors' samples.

In DNA, the CDR3 is TGTGCCAGCACCGTGGTGTTGGGGCAGGGCACTGAAGCTTTCTTT. This translates into CASTVVLGQGTEAFF. This chain uses TRBV28 with TRBJ1-1; TRBD1 might be the D (5 bases). CDR1 and CDR2 (germline): MDHEN, SYDVKM. V was cut by 7 bases and J by 4 bases, with 19 bases left in between. This CDR3 has 15 residues.

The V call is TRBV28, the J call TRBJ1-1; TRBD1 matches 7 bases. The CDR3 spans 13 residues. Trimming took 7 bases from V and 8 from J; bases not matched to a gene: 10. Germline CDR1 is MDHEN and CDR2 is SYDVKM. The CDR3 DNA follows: TGTGCCAGCAATGAGGGGGCGACCCCGGAAGCTTTCTTT. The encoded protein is CASNEGATPEAFF. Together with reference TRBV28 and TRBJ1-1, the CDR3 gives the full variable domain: DVKVTQSSRYLVKRTGEKVFLECVQDMDHENMFWYRQDPGLGLRLIYFSYDVKMKEKGDIPEGYSVSREKKERFSLILESASTNQTSMYLCASNEGATPEAFFGQGTRLTVV.

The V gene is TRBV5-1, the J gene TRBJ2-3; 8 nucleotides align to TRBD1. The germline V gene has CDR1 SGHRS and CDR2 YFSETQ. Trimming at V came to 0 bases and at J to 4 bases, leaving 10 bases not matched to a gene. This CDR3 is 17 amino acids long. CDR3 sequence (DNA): TGCGCCAGCAGCTTGGTACCTCAGGGGGCCCAGGCAGATACGCAGTATTTT. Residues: CASSLVPQGAQADTQYF.

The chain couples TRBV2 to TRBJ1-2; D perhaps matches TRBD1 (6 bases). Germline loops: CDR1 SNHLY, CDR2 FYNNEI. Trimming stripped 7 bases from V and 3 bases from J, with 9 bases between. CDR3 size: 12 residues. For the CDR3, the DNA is TGTGCCAGCACAGGGGCCCACTATGGCTACACCTTC. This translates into CASTGAHYGYTF.

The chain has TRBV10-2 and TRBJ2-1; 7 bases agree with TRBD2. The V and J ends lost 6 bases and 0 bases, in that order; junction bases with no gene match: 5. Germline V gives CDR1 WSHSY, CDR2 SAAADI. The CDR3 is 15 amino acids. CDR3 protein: CASRPGRGSYNEQFF. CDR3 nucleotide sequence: TGCGCCAGCAGACCAGGGAGGGGCTCCTACAATGAGCAGTTCTTC.

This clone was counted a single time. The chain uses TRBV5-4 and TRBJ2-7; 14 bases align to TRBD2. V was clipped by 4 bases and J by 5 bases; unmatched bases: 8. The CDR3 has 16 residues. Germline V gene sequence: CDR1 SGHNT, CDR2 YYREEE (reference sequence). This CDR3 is CASSPGTSGSYDEQYF. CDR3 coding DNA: TGTGCCAGCAGCCCGGGGACTAGCGGGAGTTACGACGAGCAGTACTTC.

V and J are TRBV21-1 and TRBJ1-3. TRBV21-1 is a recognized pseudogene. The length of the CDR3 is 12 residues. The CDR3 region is CASSKAGNTIYF. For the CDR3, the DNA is TGTGCCAGCAGCAAAGCAGGAAACACCATATATTTT.

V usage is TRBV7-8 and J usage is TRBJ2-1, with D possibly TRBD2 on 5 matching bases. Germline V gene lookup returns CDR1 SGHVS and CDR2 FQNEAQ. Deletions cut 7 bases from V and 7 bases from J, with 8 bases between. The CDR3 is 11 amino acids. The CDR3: CASTPGNEQFF. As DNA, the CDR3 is TGTGCCAGCACCCCGGGGAATGAGCAGTTCTTC.

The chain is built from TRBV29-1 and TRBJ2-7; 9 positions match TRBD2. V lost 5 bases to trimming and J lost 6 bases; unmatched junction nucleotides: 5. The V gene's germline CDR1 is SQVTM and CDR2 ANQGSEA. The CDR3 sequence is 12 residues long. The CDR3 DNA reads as TGCAGCGTTCCGGGCGGGAGGGCCGAGCAGTACTTC. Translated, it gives CSVPGGRAEQYF.

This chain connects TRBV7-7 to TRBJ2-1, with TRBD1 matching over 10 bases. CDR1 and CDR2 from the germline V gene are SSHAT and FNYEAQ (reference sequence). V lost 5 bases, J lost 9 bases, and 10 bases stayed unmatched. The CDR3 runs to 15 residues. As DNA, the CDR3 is TGTGCCAGCAGCCTGGGGACAGGGGCCACGGGTGAGCAGTTCTTC. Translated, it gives CASSLGTGATGEQFF.